The 32 T cell receptor beta chains given below trace back to one sample, sequenced in a study of T-cell memory formation after mild COVID-19. Each CDR3 protein gets one entry after TCRdb re-called the 5' RACE reads with MiXCR. The table has roughly 400,000 distinct CDR3 sequences, less than 25% seen once; the top ten hold around 8.8%. The source material was PBMCs or a T cell subset sorted from them (not recorded which). The source is an adult woman who had mild COVID-19 (a few samples of this study predate the infection). Cell type and time point are not known.

This clonotype was detected many times. The rearrangement uses TRBV7-3 and TRBJ2-3, with 9 bases fitting TRBD2. V gave up 3 bases and J gave up 0 bases; unmatched junction bases: 10. The CDR3 totals 18 residues. The germline V gene has CDR1 SGHTA and CDR2 FQGTGA. CDR3 protein: CASSFRGGGDYSTDTQYF. CDR3 nucleotide sequence: TGTGCCAGCAGCTTTCGCGGGGGGGGTGACTATAGCACAGATACGCAGTATTTT.

This clonotype turned up a few times. The V and J genes are TRBV7-2 and TRBJ1-2, with TRBD1 as a possible D gene (6 bases). The CDR3 consists of 16 residues. CDR1 and CDR2 (germline): SGHTA, FQGNSA. V was clipped by 5 bases and J by 4 bases, with 20 bases between them. CDR3 protein: CASSPHQGGGGYGYTF. CDR3 coding DNA: TGTGCCAGCAGCCCACATCAAGGGGGGGGCGGCTATGGCTACACCTTC.

The chain employs TRBV6-5 and TRBJ2-3; 9 bases agree with TRBD1. The length of the CDR3 is 17 residues. V was clipped by 6 bases and J by 1 base; unmatched bases: 11. Germline CDR1 reads MNHEY; CDR2 reads SVGAGI. CDR3 DNA sequence: TGTGCCAGCAGACCCCGGCGCCGGGACAGGGGCACAGATACGCAGTATTTT. Translation: CASRPRRRDRGTDTQYF.

This clonotype turned up a few times. CDR3 nucleotides: TGTGCCAGCAGTAGGGCAGACTCCTACAATGAGCAGTTCTTC. Residues: CASSRADSYNEQFF. The rearrangement links TRBV6-5 to TRBJ2-1; D is unclear. V was shortened by 5 bases and J by 0 bases, with 8 bases between the two germline ends. Looked up from germline, CDR1 is MNHEY and CDR2 is SVGAGI. The CDR3 totals 14 residues.

A few counts support this clonotype. V gene TRBV5-1 combines with J gene TRBJ2-1, with 7 positions matching TRBD1. Losses at the gene ends were 1 base for V and 3 bases for J; bases not matched to a gene: 4. There are 15 residues in the CDR3. The germline gives CDR1 SGHRS, CDR2 YFSETQ. This CDR3 is CASSLPPGGYNEQFF. The DNA of the CDR3 is TGCGCCAGCAGCTTGCCCCCAGGGGGCTACAATGAGCAGTTCTTC. Supplemented by reference TRBV5-1 and TRBJ2-1, the full variable domain reads KAGVTQTPRYLIKTRGQQVTLSCSPISGHRSVSWYQQTPGQGLQFLFEYFSETQRNKGNFPGRFSGRQFSNSRSEMNVSTLELGDSALYLCASSLPPGGYNEQFFGPGTRLTVL.

This clonotype was seen more than once but under ten times. This chain connects TRBV4-2 to TRBJ2-3; TRBD2 agrees at 8 bases. The J segment lost 4 bases and the V segment lost 0 bases, leaving 12 bases of the junction unmatched. The CDR3 runs to 18 residues. Looked up from germline, CDR1 is LGHNA and CDR2 is YNFKEQ. CDR3 sequence (DNA): TGTGCCAGCAGCCAAGAGTGGCGGGAGGTCCTAACACCAGATACGCAGTATTTT. Its translation is CASSQEWREVLTPDTQYF.

This clonotype has more than one count but fewer than ten. The rearrangement uses TRBV29-1 and TRBJ2-2, with 9 nucleotides matching TRBD1. The CDR3 loop spans 16 amino acids. Looked up from germline, CDR1 is SQVTM and CDR2 is ANQGSEA. With V trimmed by 4 bases and J by 2 bases, 8 bases remained unmatched. As DNA, the CDR3 is TGCAGCGTTGGGAGTTGGGGACAGGGTAACACCGGGGAGCTGTTTTTT. Its protein is CSVGSWGQGNTGELFF.

CDR3 protein: CASSPATSGTQYF. The CDR3, as DNA: TGTGCCAGCAGCCCCGCGACTAGTGGTACGCAGTATTTT. The chain recombines TRBV7-9 with TRBJ2-3; D may be TRBD2 (6 bases). The V end lost 5 bases, the J end lost 8 bases, and 14 bases lay between the germline ends. There are 13 residues in the CDR3. Germline-derived CDR1 and CDR2 are SEHNR and FQNEAQ (reference sequence).

This clonotype was counted a few times. The chain couples TRBV7-2 to TRBJ2-7; D is unclear. The V and J ends lost 1 base and 0 bases respectively, with 10 bases between them. The germline gives CDR1 SGHTA, CDR2 FQGNSA. CDR3 length: 15 amino acids. Written as DNA, the CDR3 is TGTGCCAGCAGCTTAGACGGCGCACTCTCCTACGAGCAGTACTTC. Translation: CASSLDGALSYEQYF.

The gene calls are TRBV27 and TRBJ2-1; the D is unclear. Trimming removed 3 bases at V and 8 bases at J, with 8 bases between. Germline CDR1 reads MNHEY; CDR2 reads SMNVEV (reference sequence). This CDR3 contains 12 residues. The CDR3 DNA reads as TGTGCCAGCAGTTTGATTCCCGATGAGCAGTTCTTC. Amino acids: CASSLIPDEQFF.

The chain recombines TRBV15 with TRBJ1-4, with unresolved D. Looked up from germline, CDR1 is LNHNV and CDR2 is YYDKDF (reference sequence). The CDR3 length is 13 residues. Trimming took 2 bases from V and 11 from J, leaving 12 bases between them. CDR3: CATSRTHGEKLFF. Here the CDR3 DNA reads TGTGCCACCAGCAGAACCCATGGAGAGAAACTGTTTTTT.

This clonotype has a handful of counts. The V and J genes are TRBV9 and TRBJ2-7, with D possibly matching TRBD2 (5 bases). The V end lost 0 bases, the J end lost 1 base, and 11 bases lay between the germline ends. Germline V gene sequence: CDR1 SGDLS, CDR2 YYNGEE. This CDR3 spans 15 amino acids. CDR3 sequence reads: CASSVDSGRSYEQYF. CDR3 sequence (DNA): TGTGCCAGCAGCGTAGACAGCGGTCGGTCCTACGAGCAGTACTTC.

The table lists this clonotype with a few counts. The rearrangement links TRBV7-6 to TRBJ2-5; 7 bases are a match to TRBD2. V lost 2 bases and J lost 5; bases outside the gene matches: 5. This CDR3 region has 14 residues. Germline-derived CDR1 and CDR2 are SGHVS and FNYEAQ. CDR3 residues: CASSLSLRGETQYF. CDR3 coding DNA: TGTGCCAGCAGCTTAAGTCTGCGGGGGGAGACCCAGTACTTC.

The gene calls are TRBV5-6 and TRBJ2-3, with TRBD2 matching 8 bases. Germline V lookup: CDR1 SGHDT, CDR2 YYEEEE. CDR3 length: 16 residues. With 0 bases clipped from V and 2 bases from J, the junction kept 5 bases outside the gene matches. CDR3 coding DNA: TGTGCCAGCAGCTTGGGACTAGCGTATAACACAGATACGCAGTATTTT. This codes for CASSLGLAYNTDTQYF. Using reference TRBV5-6 and TRBJ2-3 for the parts outside the CDR3, the full variable domain is DAGVTQSPTHLIKTRGQQVTLRCSPKSGHDTVSWYQQALGQGPQFIFQYYEEEERQRGNFPDRFSGHQFPNYSSELNVNALLLGDSALYLCASSLGLAYNTDTQYFGPGTRLTVL.

This chain joins TRBV7-9 and TRBJ2-1; D is unclear. The DNA end lines up better with TRBJ2-7; the J call may be wrong. This CDR3 spans 15 amino acids. Germline V lookup: CDR1 SEHNR, CDR2 FQNEAQ (reference sequence). The CDR3 DNA reads as TGTGCCAGCAGCTTAGCTGGGGTCACCTACAATGAGCAGTACTTC. It specifies CASSLAGVTYNEQYF.

CDR3 protein: CASSYSAGEGDTQYF. DNA of the CDR3: TGTGCCAGCAGTTACTCCGCGGGGGAAGGGGATACGCAGTATTTT. The gene calls are TRBV6-2 or TRBV6-3 and TRBJ2-3; TRBD2 matches at 7 bases. Looked up from germline, CDR1 is MNHEY and CDR2 is SVGEGT. This CDR3 comprises 15 residues. The V gene end was trimmed by 0 bases and the J gene end by 6 bases; junction bases not matched to a gene: 6.

This clonotype was observed a few times. The chain combines TRBV12-3 or TRBV12-4 with TRBJ2-7, with TRBD1 matching over 10 bases. This CDR3 spans 17 amino acids. The J segment lost 5 bases and the V segment lost 5 bases, leaving 15 bases of the junction unmatched. CDR3: CASSPRPPGQGIHEQYF. CDR3 DNA sequence: TGTGCCAGCAGTCCCCGCCCCCCGGGACAGGGGATCCACGAGCAGTACTTC.

In its sample, this clonotype was seen a few times. J is TRBJ2-7 and V is TRBV7-6; 8 nucleotides match TRBD1. In germline, CDR1 is SGHVS, CDR2 FNYEAQ. The length of the CDR3 is 14 residues. Unmatched junction bases numbered 8, after V lost 5 bases and J lost 5 bases. The CDR3 sequence is CASSPGTGGNEQYF. CDR3 bases: TGTGCCAGCAGCCCAGGAACAGGGGGAAACGAGCAGTACTTC.

This chain links TRBV20-1 with TRBJ2-1, with D perhaps matching TRBD1 or TRBD2 (6 bases each). With 4 bases removed from V and 5 bases from J, the gap between germline ends came to 15 bases. In germline, CDR1 is DFQATT, CDR2 SNEGSKA (reference sequence). CDR3 size: 14 residues. The CDR3 nucleotides read TGCAGTGCTATATCGGGGGCCCCCCACAATGAGCAGTTCTTC. This encodes CSAISGAPHNEQFF.

This rearrangement joins TRBV19 to TRBJ2-1; 9 bases fit TRBD2. CDR3 length: 13 residues. Trimming removed 6 bases from V and 9 bases from J; junction bases left unmatched: 6. CDR1 and CDR2 (germline): LNHDA, SQIVND (reference sequence). The CDR3, as DNA: TGTGCCAGTAGGCCACTAGCGGGCGGTGAGCAGTTCTTC. Translation: CASRPLAGGEQFF.

This clonotype was observed a handful of times. The rearrangement links TRBV20-1 to TRBJ1-1; 8 bases are a match to TRBD1. The J segment lost 8 bases and the V segment lost 4 bases, leaving 21 bases of the junction unmatched. CDR1 is DFQATT, CDR2 SNEGSKA, per germline (reference sequence). This CDR3 comprises 17 residues. The CDR3 loop reads CSATIIGQGARQKEAFF. CDR3 nucleotide sequence: TGCAGTGCTACAATTATCGGACAGGGCGCTCGTCAGAAAGAAGCTTTCTTT.

This sequence joins TRBV6-2 or TRBV6-3 and TRBJ2-1; D remains ambiguous. CDR1 and CDR2 (germline): MNHEY, SVGEGT. CDR3 length equals 13 residues. Trimming shortened V by 7 bases and J by 3 bases, and 10 bases separated the two germline ends. The CDR3 here is CASKDRRYNEQFF. Here the CDR3 DNA reads TGTGCCAGCAAGGACCGACGCTACAATGAGCAGTTCTTC.

This clonotype showed up just a few times. The chain recombines TRBV24-1 with TRBJ2-1; 11 bases agree with TRBD1. Germline values: CDR1 KGHDR, CDR2 SFDVKD. CDR3 size: 16 residues. With 1 base clipped from V and 8 bases from J, the junction kept 6 bases outside the gene matches. As DNA, the CDR3 is TGTGCCACCAGTGATTTCGTGGACAGGGGGCACGATGAGCAGTTCTTC. This codes for CATSDFVDRGHDEQFF.

This clonotype was seen a few times. The V gene is TRBV5-1, the J gene TRBJ2-7; 9 positions match TRBD2. This CDR3 region has 14 residues. Per the germline V gene, CDR1 is SGHRS and CDR2 is YFSETQ. After removal of 5 bases from V and 3 bases from J, the junction contained 6 bases not matched to a gene. CDR3 amino acids: CASRVTAGGYEQYF. For the CDR3, the DNA is TGCGCCAGCAGGGTGACAGCGGGAGGCTACGAGCAGTACTTC.

This clonotype was counted only a few times. CDR3 sequence (DNA): TGTGCCAGCAGCCAGCCCCGAGCCCTACCGACTGGGGCCAACGTCCTGACTTTC. This translates into CASSQPRALPTGANVLTF. This chain uses TRBV4-2 with TRBJ2-6; D gene unclear. V was cut by 3 bases and J by 2 bases, with 17 bases left in between. The CDR3 is 18 residues long. Germline V lookup: CDR1 LGHNA, CDR2 YNFKEQ.

Only a few counts were recorded for this clonotype. CDR3 sequence: CSAREIRDTEAFF. The CDR3 bases are TGCAGTGCTAGAGAAATCAGGGACACTGAAGCTTTCTTT. V is TRBV20-1 and J is TRBJ1-1; D is possibly TRBD1 (5 bases). The germline gives CDR1 DFQATT, CDR2 SNEGSKA (reference sequence). The V end was cut by 0 bases, the J end by 3 bases, with 8 bases between. This CDR3 comprises 13 residues.

The chain links TRBV20-1 to TRBJ2-2, with a weak D call TRBD1 (5 bases). Germline CDR1 is DFQATT and CDR2 is SNEGSKA (reference sequence). The length of the CDR3 is 15 residues. V shed 0 bases and J shed 4 bases, with 12 bases lying between them. The CDR3 spells CSARDLGRGTGELFF. The CDR3 DNA sequence: TGCAGTGCTAGAGATTTGGGAAGGGGCACCGGGGAGCTGTTTTTT.

This clonotype was found a few times. This chain connects TRBV9 to TRBJ2-7, with TRBD1 matching over 7 bases. V gave up 0 bases and J gave up 3 bases; unmatched junction bases: 6. The CDR3 extends over 15 amino acids. Germline V lookup: CDR1 SGDLS, CDR2 YYNGEE. In nucleotides, the CDR3 is TGTGCCAGCAGCGTAGGACAGGGAAACAACTACGAGCAGTACTTC. It yields the protein CASSVGQGNNYEQYF. The variable domain in full, completed from reference TRBV9 and TRBJ2-7, reads DSGVTQTPKHLITATGQRVTLRCSPRSGDLSVYWYQQSLDQGLQFLIQYYNGEERAKGNILERFSAQQFPDLHSELNLSSLELGDSALYFCASSVGQGNNYEQYFGPGTRLTVT.

The chain is built from TRBV5-1 and TRBJ2-1, with 8 bases fitting TRBD1. CDR1 is SGHRS, CDR2 YFSETQ, per germline. The trim removed 5 bases at V and 1 base at J, leaving 8 bases unmatched. The CDR3 sequence is 16 residues long. In DNA, the CDR3 is TGCGCCAGCAGTCTCTTCCGGGACAGGTCCTACAATGAGCAGTTCTTC. It translates to CASSLFRDRSYNEQFF.

This chain's CDR3 is CASSRRVGEQYF. The CDR3 region has the DNA TGTGCCAGCAGTAGAAGGGTCGGCGAGCAGTACTTC. The chain links TRBV28 to TRBJ2-7, with no clear D. The V and J ends lost 5 bases and 6 bases respectively, with 11 bases between them. Per the germline V gene, CDR1 is MDHEN and CDR2 is SYDVKM. The length of the CDR3 is 12 residues.

This clonotype has only one observation. The chain employs TRBV21-1 and TRBJ2-7; TRBD1, the table's D call, lacks a check against the DNA. TRBV21-1 is reported as a pseudogene. This CDR3 region has 13 residues. The CDR3 is CASSNSGTYEQYF. DNA of the CDR3: TGTGCCAGCAGCAACTCCGGGACCTACGAGCAGTACTTC.

This clonotype was seen a few times. V is TRBV27 and J is TRBJ2-5; 8 bases align to TRBD1. With 2 bases clipped from V and 5 bases from J, the junction kept 10 bases outside the gene matches. This CDR3 has 16 residues. Per germline, CDR1 MNHEY and CDR2 SMNVEV (reference sequence). CDR3 sequence (DNA): TGTGCCAGCAGTTTAGGACAGGGAAGTGTCGGGGAGACCCAGTACTTC. Translating it yields CASSLGQGSVGETQYF.